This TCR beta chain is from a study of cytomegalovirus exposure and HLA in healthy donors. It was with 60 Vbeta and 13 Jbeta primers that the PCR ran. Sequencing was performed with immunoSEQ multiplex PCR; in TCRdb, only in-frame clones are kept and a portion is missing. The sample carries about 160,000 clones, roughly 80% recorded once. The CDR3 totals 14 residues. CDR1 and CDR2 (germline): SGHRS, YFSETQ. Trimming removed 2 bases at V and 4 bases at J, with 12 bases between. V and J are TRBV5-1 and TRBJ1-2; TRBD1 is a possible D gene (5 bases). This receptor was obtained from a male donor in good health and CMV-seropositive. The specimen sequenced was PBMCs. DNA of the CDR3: TGCGCCAGCAGCTTTGGGGACTCCAGCTATGGCTACACCTTC. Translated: CASSFGDSSYGYTF.